This T cell receptor beta chain was identified in a study of shared clonotypes between healthy human individuals. Partitioning of CD4+ cells yielded a CD45RA+ naive subset and a CD45RA-negative memory subset. Produced via immunoSEQ multiplex PCR; TCRdb's table is partial and in-frame only. The data hold approximately 1.5 million clones, with under 99% observed a single time. Input material: naive CD4+ T cells sorted from blood. As to subset: CD45RA+ positively selected. This receptor was obtained from a man aged 25 to 45 in good health.

In DNA, the CDR3 is TGTGCCAGCCCTCCCCTATTTGGGGAGTGGAACGAGCAGTTCTTC. Its protein product is CASPPLFGEWNEQFF. The chain has TRBV25-1 and TRBJ2-1; a possible D gene is TRBD2 (5 bases). Germline-derived CDR1 and CDR2 are MGHDK and SYGVNS. The CDR3 is 15 amino acids. The germline V and J ends were trimmed by 8 bases and 10 bases, with 24 bases remaining between them.